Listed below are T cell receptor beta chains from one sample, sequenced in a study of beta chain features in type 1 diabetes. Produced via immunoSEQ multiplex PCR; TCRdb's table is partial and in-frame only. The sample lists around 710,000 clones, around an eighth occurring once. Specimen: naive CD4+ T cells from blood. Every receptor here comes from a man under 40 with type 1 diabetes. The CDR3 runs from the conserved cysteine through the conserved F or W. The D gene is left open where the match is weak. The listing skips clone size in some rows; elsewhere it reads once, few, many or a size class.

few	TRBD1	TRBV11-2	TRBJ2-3	CASSVGQGNTDTQYF	TGTGCCAGCAGCGTAGGACAGGGAAACACAGATACGCAGTATTTT
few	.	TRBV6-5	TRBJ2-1	CASSYGGVLGDEQFF	TGTGCCAGCAGTTACGGCGGGGTTCTTGGGGATGAGCAGTTCTTC
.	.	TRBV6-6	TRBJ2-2	CASSYAITGELFF	TGTGCCAGCAGTTACGCCATCACCGGGGAGCTGTTTTTT
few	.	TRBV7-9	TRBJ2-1	CASSERDEQFF	TGTGCCAGCAGCGAACGTGATGAGCAGTTCTTC
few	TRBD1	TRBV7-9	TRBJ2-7	CASTPGQGGFYEQYF	TGTGCCAGCACACCCGGACAGGGGGGGTTCTACGAGCAGTACTTC
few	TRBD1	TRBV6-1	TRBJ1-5	CASSGGTGGWEQPQHF	TGTGCCAGCAGTGGGGGGACAGGGGGCTGGGAGCAGCCCCAGCATTTT
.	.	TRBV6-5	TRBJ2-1	CASSYSTGSNEQFF	TGTGCCAGCAGTTACTCAACAGGGAGCAATGAGCAGTTCTTC
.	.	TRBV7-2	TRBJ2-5	CASSITGGETQYF	TGTGCCAGCAGCATTACCGGGGGAGAGACCCAGTACTTC
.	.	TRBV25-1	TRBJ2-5	CASGGETQYF	TGTGCCAGCGGTGGGGAGACCCAGTACTTC
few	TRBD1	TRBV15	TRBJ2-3	CATSRYPGQGESGTDTQYF	TGTGCCACCAGCAGATACCCGGGACAGGGAGAGTCGGGCACAGATACGCAGTATTTT
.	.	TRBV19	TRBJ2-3	CASSIRPTDTQYF	TGTGCCAGTAGTATAAGACCCACAGATACGCAGTATTTT
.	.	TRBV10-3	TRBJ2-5	CAISEPTQGRETQYF	TGTGCCATCAGTGAGCCGACCCAGGGCAGGGAGACCCAGTACTTC
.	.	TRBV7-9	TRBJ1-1	CASSSDATEAFF	TGTGCCAGCAGCTCAGATGCCACTGAAGCTTTCTTT
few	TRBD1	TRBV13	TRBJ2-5	CASSLVGTVQETQYF	TGTGCCAGCAGCTTAGTCGGGACAGTACAAGAGACCCAGTACTTC
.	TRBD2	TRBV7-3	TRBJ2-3	CASSTGRSGGPVDTQYF	TGTGCCAGCAGCACAGGTCGTAGCGGGGGGCCTGTGGATACGCAGTATTTT
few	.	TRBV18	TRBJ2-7	CASSPPGQPPSYEQYF	TGTGCCAGCTCACCACCGGGGCAGCCACCTTCCTACGAGCAGTACTTC
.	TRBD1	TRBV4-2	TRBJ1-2	CASSQERTGPNYGYTF	TGTGCCAGCAGCCAAGAAAGGACAGGGCCTAACTATGGCTACACCTTC
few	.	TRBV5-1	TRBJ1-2	CASSSTENYGYTF	TGCGCCAGCAGCTCCACAGAGAACTATGGCTACACCTTC
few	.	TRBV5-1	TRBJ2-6	CASSLSPQGYSGANVLTF	TGCGCCAGCAGCTTGAGTCCGCAGGGCTACTCTGGGGCCAACGTCCTGACTTTC
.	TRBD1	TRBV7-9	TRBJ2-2	CASSLLTGARNTGELFF	TGTGCCAGCAGCTTATTGACAGGGGCTCGGAACACCGGGGAGCTGTTTTTT
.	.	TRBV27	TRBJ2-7	CASRAGRTTYEQYF	TGTGCCAGCAGAGCAGGGAGGACCACCTACGAGCAGTACTTC
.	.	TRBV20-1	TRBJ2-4	CSAPIGDIQYF	TGCAGTGCCCCTATTGGGGACATTCAGTACTTC
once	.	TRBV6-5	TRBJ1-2	CASSPGHPYNYGYTF	TGTGCCAGCAGCCCGGGACATCCATATAACTATGGCTACACCTTC
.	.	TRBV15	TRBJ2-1	CATSRDPGDYNEQFF	TGTGCCACCAGCAGAGATCCAGGGGATTACAATGAGCAGTTCTTC
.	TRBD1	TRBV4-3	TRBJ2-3	CASSQSPTGGGTDTQYF	TGCGCCAGCAGCCAATCCCCGACAGGGGGAGGCACAGATACGCAGTATTTT
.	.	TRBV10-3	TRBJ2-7	CAISETDYEQYF	TGTGCCATCAGTGAGACAGACTACGAGCAGTACTTC
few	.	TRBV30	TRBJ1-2	CAWSVSANYGYTF	TGTGCCTGGAGTGTAAGTGCTAACTATGGCTACACCTTC
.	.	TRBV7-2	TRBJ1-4	CASNLGPVNEKLFF	TGTGCCAGCAACCTTGGGCCGGTGAATGAAAAACTGTTTTTT
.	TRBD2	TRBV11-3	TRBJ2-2	CASSPPLRGGSTGELFF	TGTGCCAGCAGCCCACCTCTTCGCGGGGGTAGCACCGGGGAGCTGTTTTTT
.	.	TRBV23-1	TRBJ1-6	CARYYTGSYNSPLHF	TGCGCCCGGTATTATACAGGTTCCTATAATTCACCCCTCCACTTT
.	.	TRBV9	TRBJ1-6	CASSVDEGTSWSSPLHF	TGTGCCAGCAGCGTAGATGAGGGGACGTCATGGAGTTCACCCCTCCACTTT